One sample yielded the 19 T cell receptor beta chains listed below, sequenced in a study of shared clonotypes between healthy human individuals. The assay was immunoSEQ multiplex PCR, and TCRdb's table has in-frame clones only and misses some. Seen here are around 2.5 million clones, approximately 94% observed once, and the top ten hold approximately 0.35%. What was sequenced was naive CD4+ T cells from PBMCs. The subset was: CD45RA+ positively selected. The receptors derive from a man younger than 35 in good health. Some clones in this sample may be carry-over from other donors' samples.

V is TRBV5-1 and J is TRBJ2-6; 7 nucleotides line up with TRBD1. Germline CDR1 SGHRS, CDR2 YFSETQ. The CDR3 contains 18 residues. V dropped 2 bases and J dropped 1; count of bases not matched to a gene: 9. The CDR3 nucleotides are TGCGCCAGCAGCTTAAGTCAGGGGGTAGTATCTGGGGCCAACGTCCTGACTTTC. Its protein is CASSLSQGVVSGANVLTF. Full variable domain (missing parts from reference TRBV5-1 and TRBJ2-6): KAGVTQTPRYLIKTRGQQVTLSCSPISGHRSVSWYQQTPGQGLQFLFEYFSETQRNKGNFPGRFSGRQFSNSRSEMNVSTLELGDSALYLCASSLSQGVVSGANVLTFGAGSRLTVL.

The chain recombines TRBV28 with TRBJ2-6; D is ambiguous. CDR3 length: 15 residues. Trimming took 5 bases from V and 0 from J, leaving 8 bases between them. Germline assignment: CDR1 MDHEN and CDR2 SYDVKM. As DNA, the CDR3 is TGTGCCAGCAGTCGTCCTCCCTCTGGGGCCAACGTCCTGACTTTC. This translates into CASSRPPSGANVLTF.

The chain uses TRBV7-2 and TRBJ2-3; D could derive from TRBD1 or TRBD2 (5 bases each). Trimming removed 5 bases from V and 2 bases from J, with 14 bases in between. The CDR3 totals 15 residues. Germline CDR1 is SGHTA and CDR2 is FQGNSA. CDR3 sequence reads: CASSPGSRDTDTQYF. The CDR3 DNA reads as TGTGCCAGCAGCCCTGGGAGCAGGGACACAGATACGCAGTATTTT. Combining the CDR3 with reference TRBV7-2 and TRBJ2-3 gives the whole variable domain GAGVSQSPSNKVTEKGKDVELRCDPISGHTALYWYRQSLGQGLEFLIYFQGNSAPDKSGLPSDRFSAERTGGSVSTLTIQRTQQEDSAVYLCASSPGSRDTDTQYFGPGTRLTVL.

The chain has TRBV28 and TRBJ2-2; D may match TRBD1 or TRBD2 (5 bases each). CDR1 is MDHEN and CDR2 is SYDVKM in the germline V gene. The CDR3 sequence is 16 residues long. Trimming stripped 5 bases from V and 3 bases from J, with 16 bases between. The CDR3 DNA reads TGTGCCAGCAGTCTTGGGGGTGCCATTCACACCGGGGAGCTGTTTTTT. It codes for CASSLGGAIHTGELFF. Full variable domain (missing parts from reference TRBV28 and TRBJ2-2): DVKVTQSSRYLVKRTGEKVFLECVQDMDHENMFWYRQDPGLGLRLIYFSYDVKMKEKGDIPEGYSVSREKKERFSLILESASTNQTSMYLCASSLGGAIHTGELFFGEGSRLTVL.

This chain joins TRBV5-6 and TRBJ2-2; D is unresolved. V dropped 0 bases and J dropped 4 bases, with 7 bases sitting between them. Germline V gives CDR1 SGHDT, CDR2 YYEEEE. This CDR3 is 14 amino acids long. The CDR3 DNA sequence: TGTGCCAGCAGCTTGGTGGGGTTCACCGGGGAGCTGTTTTTT. Amino acids: CASSLVGFTGELFF. The full variable domain, completed using reference TRBV5-6 and TRBJ2-2, is DAGVTQSPTHLIKTRGQQVTLRCSPKSGHDTVSWYQQALGQGPQFIFQYYEEEERQRGNFPDRFSGHQFPNYSSELNVNALLLGDSALYLCASSLVGFTGELFFGEGSRLTVL.

This chain links TRBV2 with TRBJ1-1, with D tentatively TRBD1 (5 bases). This CDR3 comprises 13 residues. Germline V gives CDR1 SNHLY, CDR2 FYNNEI. V was trimmed by 3 bases and J by 7 bases, leaving 12 bases between them. This CDR3 is CASSDLGHLEAFF. CDR3 sequence (DNA): TGTGCCAGCAGTGATTTAGGACACCTTGAAGCTTTCTTT. The full variable domain, completed using reference TRBV2 and TRBJ1-1, is EPEVTQTPSHQVTQMGQEVILRCVPISNHLYFYWYRQILGQKVEFLVSFYNNEISEKSEIFDDQFSVERPDGSNFTLKIRSTKLEDSAMYFCASSDLGHLEAFFGQGTRLTVV.

V is TRBV27 and J is TRBJ2-7; maybe TRBD2 (5 bases). Looked up from germline, CDR1 is MNHEY and CDR2 is SMNVEV (reference sequence). This CDR3 region has 15 residues. The V end lost 6 bases, the J end lost 0 bases, and 15 bases lay between the germline ends. The DNA of the CDR3 is TGTGCCAGCAGGACCCGAGTCGGGGTCTCCTACGAGCAGTACTTC. Amino acid sequence: CASRTRVGVSYEQYF.

This clone turned up a few times. This chain links TRBV7-3 with TRBJ2-3; D is undetermined. Per germline, CDR1 SGHTA and CDR2 FQGTGA. The V end was cut by 4 bases, the J end by 4 bases, with 9 bases between. This CDR3 is built from 13 residues. The CDR3 is CASSSSPADTQYF. CDR3 DNA sequence: TGTGCCAGCAGCTCTTCCCCGGCAGATACGCAGTATTTT.

The chain employs TRBV29-1 and TRBJ2-5; D uncertain. Looked up from germline, CDR1 is SQVTM and CDR2 is ANQGSEA. The length of the CDR3 is 12 residues. V was trimmed by 4 bases and J by 7 bases, leaving 13 bases between them. The CDR3: CSVVGSVVTQYF. The DNA of the CDR3 is TGCAGCGTTGTGGGATCTGTGGTGACCCAGTACTTC.

The rearrangement joins TRBV5-1 to TRBJ2-1; 14 bases line up with TRBD2. The CDR3 spans 16 residues. Trimming took 4 bases from V and 8 from J; bases not matched to a gene: 8. Looked up from germline, CDR1 is SGHRS and CDR2 is YFSETQ. The CDR3 region has the DNA TGCGCCAGCAGCCTGGGACTAGCGGGAGTGTTGGATGAGCAGTTCTTC. Its protein is CASSLGLAGVLDEQFF.

V is TRBV18 and J is TRBJ1-2; D gene uncertain. Germline CDR1 and CDR2: KGHSH and LQKENI. This CDR3 spans 13 amino acids. Trimming took 4 bases from V and 4 from J, leaving 10 bases between them. CDR3 sequence reads: CASSRGNSYGYTF. Here the CDR3 DNA reads TGTGCCAGCTCACGGGGAAATTCCTATGGCTACACCTTC.

J is TRBJ1-3 and V is TRBV9; 7 bases fit TRBD1. Germline lookup yields CDR1 SGDLS and CDR2 YYNGEE. There are 15 residues in the CDR3. J was trimmed by 4 bases and V by 4 bases; bases with no gene match: 8. This CDR3 reads CASSTSQGVGNTIYF. The CDR3 DNA reads as TGTGCCAGCAGCACGTCCCAGGGGGTGGGAAACACCATATATTTT.

The chain is built from TRBV7-2 and TRBJ2-3; 12 nucleotides agree with TRBD2. V gave up 2 bases and J gave up 1 base; unmatched junction bases: 4. Germline loops: CDR1 SGHTA, CDR2 FQGNSA. The CDR3 length is 17 residues. The CDR3 region is CASSLSRLAGGTDTQYF. DNA for the CDR3: TGTGCCAGCAGCTTATCCCGACTAGCGGGAGGCACAGATACGCAGTATTTT.

The chain couples TRBV29-1 to TRBJ2-2; D might be TRBD2 (6 bases). The CDR3 spans 15 residues. The V gene lost 4 bases and the J gene lost 2 bases, with 14 bases spanning the gap. Germline values: CDR1 SQVTM, CDR2 ANQGSEA. CDR3 sequence: CSVGGVRANTGELFF. CDR3 in DNA: TGCAGCGTTGGGGGGGTAAGGGCTAACACCGGGGAGCTGTTTTTT.

This clone appeared a single time. CDR3 DNA sequence: TGTGCCAGCAGAACTTTCCGCGAAGCTTTCTTT. Its translation is CASRTFREAFF. The chain employs TRBV28 and TRBJ1-1; D gene unclear. The CDR3 contains 11 residues. Germline V gene lookup returns CDR1 MDHEN and CDR2 SYDVKM. The V gene lost 6 bases and the J gene lost 8 bases, with 10 bases spanning the gap.

As to this clone: This same CDR3 is encoded by further DNA sequences in the sample. The chain employs TRBV7-8 and TRBJ1-1; no clear D. From germline, CDR1 is SGHVS and CDR2 FQNEAQ. Trimming removed 1 base from V and 1 base from J, with 7 bases in between. CDR3 length equals 14 residues. The CDR3 region has the DNA TGTGCCAGCAGCTTAGAGGGTCGGAACACTGAAGCTTTCTTT. Amino acids: CASSLEGRNTEAFF.

CDR3 sequence (DNA): TGTGCCAGCAGTTTCCCTAGCGGGATGGGACACACCGGGGAGCTGTTTTTT. Amino acid sequence: CASSFPSGMGHTGELFF. The chain carries TRBV27 and TRBJ2-2; 9 bases are shared with TRBD2. Per the germline V gene, CDR1 is MNHEY and CDR2 is SMNVEV (reference sequence). The CDR3 totals 17 residues. Unmatched junction bases numbered 8, after V lost 3 bases and J lost 3 bases.

The chain has TRBV4-1 and TRBJ2-7, with 10 positions matching TRBD2. V was pared by 0 bases and J by 3 bases, with 5 bases of the junction left unmatched. The CDR3 spans 16 residues. Germline lookup yields CDR1 MGHRA and CDR2 YSYEKL. CDR3 in amino acids: CASSQDRTSGFYEQYF. The CDR3 nucleotides read TGCGCCAGCAGCCAAGATAGGACTAGCGGTTTCTACGAGCAGTACTTC.

The V and J genes are TRBV6-5 and TRBJ2-3, with D possibly matching TRBD2 (6 bases). Germline V lookup: CDR1 MNHEY, CDR2 SVGAGI. CDR3 length equals 14 residues. Deletions cut 9 bases from V and 2 bases from J, with 15 bases between. The CDR3, as DNA: TGTGCCAGTAGGTTGACTAGACTCACAGATACGCAGTATTTT. The encoded protein is CASRLTRLTDTQYF.